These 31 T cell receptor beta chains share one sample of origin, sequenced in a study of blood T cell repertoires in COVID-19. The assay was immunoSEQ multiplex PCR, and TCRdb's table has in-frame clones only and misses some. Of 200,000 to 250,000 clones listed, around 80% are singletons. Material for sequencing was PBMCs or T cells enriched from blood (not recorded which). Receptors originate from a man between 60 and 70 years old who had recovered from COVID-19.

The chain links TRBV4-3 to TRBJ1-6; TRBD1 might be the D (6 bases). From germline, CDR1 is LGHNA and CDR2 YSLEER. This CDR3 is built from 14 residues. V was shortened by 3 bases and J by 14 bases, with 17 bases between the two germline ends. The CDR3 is CASSHATGYEALHF. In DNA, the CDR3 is TGCGCCAGCAGCCACGCGACAGGATATGAGGCCCTCCACTTT.

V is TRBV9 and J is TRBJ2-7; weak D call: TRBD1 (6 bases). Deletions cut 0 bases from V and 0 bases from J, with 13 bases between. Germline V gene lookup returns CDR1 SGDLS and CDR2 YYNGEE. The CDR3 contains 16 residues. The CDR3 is CASSVGPGQGSYEQYF. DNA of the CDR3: TGTGCCAGCAGCGTAGGTCCGGGACAAGGCTCCTACGAGCAGTACTTC.

The CDR3 DNA follows: TGTGCCAGCAGCCAAGGGACAGGGAGGAATTCACCCCTCCACTTT. This codes for CASSQGTGRNSPLHF. This chain connects TRBV14 to TRBJ1-6, with TRBD1 matching 8 bases. V was pared by 1 base and J by 7 bases, with 3 bases of the junction left unmatched. The CDR3 is made up of 15 amino acids. Germline-derived CDR1 and CDR2 are SGHDN and FVKESK. The full variable domain, in which reference TRBV14 and TRBJ1-6 provide the parts outside the CDR3, is EAGVTQFPSHSVIEKGQTVTLRCDPISGHDNLYWYRRVMGKEIKFLLHFVKESKQDESGMPNNRFLAERTGGTYSTLKVQPAELEDSGVYFCASSQGTGRNSPLHFGNGTRLTVT.

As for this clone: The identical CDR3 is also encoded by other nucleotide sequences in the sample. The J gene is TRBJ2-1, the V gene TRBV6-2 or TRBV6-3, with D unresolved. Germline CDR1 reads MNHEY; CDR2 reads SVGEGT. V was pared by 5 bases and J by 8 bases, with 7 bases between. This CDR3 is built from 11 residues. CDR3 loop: CASSPGHEQFF. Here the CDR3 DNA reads TGTGCCAGCAGTCCGGGTCATGAGCAGTTCTTC.

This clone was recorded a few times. The CDR3 sequence: CASSTGTSGDPWSQYF. CDR3 bases: TGTGCCAGCAGCACCGGGACTAGCGGGGACCCATGGTCCCAGTACTTC. V is TRBV7-9 and J is TRBJ2-5, with 13 bases identical to TRBD2. Germline loops: CDR1 SEHNR, CDR2 FQNEAQ (reference sequence). There are 16 residues in the CDR3. J lost 9 bases, V lost 5 bases, and 12 bases had no gene match.

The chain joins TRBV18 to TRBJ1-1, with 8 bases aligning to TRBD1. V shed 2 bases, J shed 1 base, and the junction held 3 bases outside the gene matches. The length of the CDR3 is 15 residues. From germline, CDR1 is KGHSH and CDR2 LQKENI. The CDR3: CASSPIRGRNTEAFF. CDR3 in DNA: TGTGCCAGCTCACCAATCAGGGGGCGGAACACTGAAGCTTTCTTT.

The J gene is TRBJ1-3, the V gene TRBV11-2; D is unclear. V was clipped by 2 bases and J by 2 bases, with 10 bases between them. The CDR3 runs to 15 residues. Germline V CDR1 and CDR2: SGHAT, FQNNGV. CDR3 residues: CASSLTELAGNTIYF. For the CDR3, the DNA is TGTGCCAGCAGCTTAACCGAACTGGCTGGAAACACCATATATTTT.

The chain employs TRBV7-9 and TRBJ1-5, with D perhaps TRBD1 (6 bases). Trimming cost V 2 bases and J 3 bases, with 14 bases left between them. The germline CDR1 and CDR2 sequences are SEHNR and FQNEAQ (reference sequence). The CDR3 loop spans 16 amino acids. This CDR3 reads CASSLWQGYDNQPQHF. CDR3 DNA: TGTGCCAGCAGCTTATGGCAGGGGTATGACAATCAGCCCCAGCATTTT. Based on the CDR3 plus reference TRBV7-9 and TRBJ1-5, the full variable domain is DTGVSQNPRHKITKRGQNVTFRCDPISEHNRLYWYRQTLGQGPEFLTYFQNEAQLEKSRLLSDRFSAERPKGSFSTLEIQRTEQGDSAMYLCASSLWQGYDNQPQHFGDGTRLSIL.

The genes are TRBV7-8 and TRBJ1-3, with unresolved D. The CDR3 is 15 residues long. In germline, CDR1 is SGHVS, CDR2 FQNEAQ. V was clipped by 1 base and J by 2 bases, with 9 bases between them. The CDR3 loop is CASSLVARTGNTIYF. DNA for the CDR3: TGTGCCAGCAGCTTAGTGGCCAGGACTGGAAACACCATATATTTT.

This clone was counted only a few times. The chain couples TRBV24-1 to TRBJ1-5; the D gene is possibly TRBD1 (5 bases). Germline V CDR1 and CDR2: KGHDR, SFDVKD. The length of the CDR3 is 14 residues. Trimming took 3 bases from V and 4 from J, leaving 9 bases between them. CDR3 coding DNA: TGTGCCACCAGTGATCCACAGGTGAATCAGCCCCAGCATTTT. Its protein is CATSDPQVNQPQHF.

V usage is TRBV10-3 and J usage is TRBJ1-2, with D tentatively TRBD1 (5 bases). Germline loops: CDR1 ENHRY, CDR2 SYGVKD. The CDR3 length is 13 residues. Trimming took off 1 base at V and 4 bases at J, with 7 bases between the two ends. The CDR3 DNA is TGTGCCATCAGTGAGTATGACAGCTATGGCTACACCTTC. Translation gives CAISEYDSYGYTF.

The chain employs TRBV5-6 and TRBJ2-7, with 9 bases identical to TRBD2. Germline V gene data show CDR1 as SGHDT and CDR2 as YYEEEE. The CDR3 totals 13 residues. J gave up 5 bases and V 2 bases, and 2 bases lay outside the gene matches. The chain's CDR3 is CASSLAGGDEQYF. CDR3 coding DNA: TGTGCCAGCAGCTTAGCGGGGGGTGACGAGCAGTACTTC.

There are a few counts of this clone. The CDR3 nucleotides are TGTGCCAGCAGCTCAACTGGCCGCGGTACGCAGTATTTT. Translation: CASSSTGRGTQYF. V usage is TRBV11-2 and J usage is TRBJ2-3; D remains ambiguous. The V gene lost 4 bases and the J gene lost 8 bases, with 13 bases spanning the gap. This CDR3 is built from 13 residues. Looked up from germline, CDR1 is SGHAT and CDR2 is FQNNGV.

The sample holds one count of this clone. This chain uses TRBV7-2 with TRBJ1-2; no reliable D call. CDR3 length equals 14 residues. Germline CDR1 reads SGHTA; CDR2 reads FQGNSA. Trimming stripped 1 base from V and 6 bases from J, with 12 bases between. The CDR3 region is CASSLGPSSNGYTF. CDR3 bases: TGTGCCAGCAGCTTAGGTCCTAGCTCTAATGGCTACACCTTC.

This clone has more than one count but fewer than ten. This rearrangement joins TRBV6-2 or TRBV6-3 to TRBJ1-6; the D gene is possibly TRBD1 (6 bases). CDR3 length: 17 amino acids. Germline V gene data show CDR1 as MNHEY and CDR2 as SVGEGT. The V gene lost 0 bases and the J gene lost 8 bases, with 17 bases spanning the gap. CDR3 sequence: CASSYSTLGGADSPLHF. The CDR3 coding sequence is TGTGCCAGCAGTTACTCGACTTTAGGGGGGGCTGATTCACCCCTCCACTTT.

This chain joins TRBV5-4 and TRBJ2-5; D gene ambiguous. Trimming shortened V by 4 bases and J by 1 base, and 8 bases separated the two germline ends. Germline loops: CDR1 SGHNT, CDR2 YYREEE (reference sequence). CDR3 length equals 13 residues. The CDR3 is CASSTRVQETQYF. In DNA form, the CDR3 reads TGTGCCAGCAGCACCCGGGTCCAAGAGACCCAGTACTTC.

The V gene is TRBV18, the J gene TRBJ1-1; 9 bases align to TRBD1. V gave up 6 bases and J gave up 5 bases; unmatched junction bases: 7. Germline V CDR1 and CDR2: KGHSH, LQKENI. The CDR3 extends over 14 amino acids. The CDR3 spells CASSATGGLTEAFF. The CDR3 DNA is TGTGCCAGCTCGGCGACAGGGGGGCTGACTGAAGCTTTCTTT.

The CDR3 here is CASSEFGTSGVMSYEQYF. The CDR3, as DNA: TGTGCCAGTAGTGAATTCGGGACTAGCGGGGTAATGAGCTACGAGCAGTACTTC. The genes are TRBV19 and TRBJ2-7; the match to TRBD2 covers 13 bases. The CDR3 loop spans 18 amino acids. Germline values: CDR1 LNHDA, CDR2 SQIVND (reference sequence). The junction had 13 bases not matched to a gene; V was cut back by 5 bases and J by 3 bases.

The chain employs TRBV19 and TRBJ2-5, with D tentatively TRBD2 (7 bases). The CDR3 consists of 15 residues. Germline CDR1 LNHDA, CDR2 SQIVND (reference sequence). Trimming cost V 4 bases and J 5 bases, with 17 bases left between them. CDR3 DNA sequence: TGTGCCAGTAGTACGCCCGGGGGGCCGGAGGAGACCCAGTACTTC. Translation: CASSTPGGPEETQYF.

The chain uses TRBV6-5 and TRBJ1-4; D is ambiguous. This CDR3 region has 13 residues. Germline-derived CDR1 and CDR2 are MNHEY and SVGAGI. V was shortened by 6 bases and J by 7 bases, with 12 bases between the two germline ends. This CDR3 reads CASSTRGGEKLFF. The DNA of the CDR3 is TGTGCCAGCAGCACGCGAGGCGGTGAAAAACTGTTTTTT.

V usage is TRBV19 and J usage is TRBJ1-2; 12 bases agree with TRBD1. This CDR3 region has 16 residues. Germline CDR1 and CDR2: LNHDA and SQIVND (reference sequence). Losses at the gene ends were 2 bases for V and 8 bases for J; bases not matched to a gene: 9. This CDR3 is CASSITRDRGRLGYTF. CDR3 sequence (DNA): TGTGCCAGTAGTATAACAAGGGACAGGGGGCGCCTCGGCTACACCTTC.

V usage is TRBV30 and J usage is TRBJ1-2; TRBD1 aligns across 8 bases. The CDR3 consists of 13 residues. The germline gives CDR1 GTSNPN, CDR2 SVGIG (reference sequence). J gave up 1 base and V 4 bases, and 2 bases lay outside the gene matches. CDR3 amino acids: CAWNRGDNYGYTF. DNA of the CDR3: TGTGCCTGGAACAGGGGGGATAACTATGGCTACACCTTC.

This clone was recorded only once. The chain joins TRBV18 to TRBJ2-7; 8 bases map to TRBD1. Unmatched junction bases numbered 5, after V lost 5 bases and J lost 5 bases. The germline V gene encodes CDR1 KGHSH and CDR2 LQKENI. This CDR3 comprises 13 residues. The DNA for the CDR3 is TGTGCCAGCTCAGGATTGGGACAGGACGAGCAGTACTTC. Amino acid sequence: CASSGLGQDEQYF.

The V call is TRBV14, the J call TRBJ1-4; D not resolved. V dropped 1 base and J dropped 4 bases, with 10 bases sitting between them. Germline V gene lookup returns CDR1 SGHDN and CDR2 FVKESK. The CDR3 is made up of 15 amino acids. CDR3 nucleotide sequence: TGTGCCAGCAGCCAAGGTGCAGGATATAATGAAAAACTGTTTTTT. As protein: CASSQGAGYNEKLFF.

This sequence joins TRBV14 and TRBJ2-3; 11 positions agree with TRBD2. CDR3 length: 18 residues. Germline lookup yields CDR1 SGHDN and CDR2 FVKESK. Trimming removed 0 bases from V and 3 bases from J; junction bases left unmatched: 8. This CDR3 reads CASSQDLVLAGGTDTQYF. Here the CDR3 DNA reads TGTGCCAGCAGCCAAGATTTAGTGCTAGCGGGGGGAACAGATACGCAGTATTTT. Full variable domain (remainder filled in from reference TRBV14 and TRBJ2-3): EAGVTQFPSHSVIEKGQTVTLRCDPISGHDNLYWYRRVMGKEIKFLLHFVKESKQDESGMPNNRFLAERTGGTYSTLKVQPAELEDSGVYFCASSQDLVLAGGTDTQYFGPGTRLTVL.

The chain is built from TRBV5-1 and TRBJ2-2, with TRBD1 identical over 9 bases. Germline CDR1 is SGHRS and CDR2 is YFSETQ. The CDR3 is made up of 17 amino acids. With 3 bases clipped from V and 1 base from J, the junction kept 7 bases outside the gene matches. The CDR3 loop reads CASSSNPGQGNTGELFF. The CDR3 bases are TGCGCCAGCAGCTCAAACCCGGGACAGGGGAACACCGGGGAGCTGTTTTTT. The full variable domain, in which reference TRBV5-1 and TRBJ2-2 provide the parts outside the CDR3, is KAGVTQTPRYLIKTRGQQVTLSCSPISGHRSVSWYQQTPGQGLQFLFEYFSETQRNKGNFPGRFSGRQFSNSRSEMNVSTLELGDSALYLCASSSNPGQGNTGELFFGEGSRLTVL.

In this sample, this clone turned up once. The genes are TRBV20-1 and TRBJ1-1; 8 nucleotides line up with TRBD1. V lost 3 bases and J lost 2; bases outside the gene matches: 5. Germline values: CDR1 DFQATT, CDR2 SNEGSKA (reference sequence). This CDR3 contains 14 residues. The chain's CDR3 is CSASVQGVNTEAFF. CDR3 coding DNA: TGCAGTGCTAGTGTACAGGGGGTAAACACTGAAGCTTTCTTT.

The CDR3 sequence: CASSLGGGTNEKLFF. The CDR3 DNA is TGTGCCAGCAGCTTAGGGGGGGGGACTAATGAAAAACTGTTTTTT. The chain has TRBV7-8 and TRBJ1-4, with D perhaps TRBD1 (5 bases). Per germline, CDR1 SGHVS and CDR2 FQNEAQ. V was trimmed by 1 base and J by 2 bases, leaving 8 bases between them. The CDR3 runs 15 residues.

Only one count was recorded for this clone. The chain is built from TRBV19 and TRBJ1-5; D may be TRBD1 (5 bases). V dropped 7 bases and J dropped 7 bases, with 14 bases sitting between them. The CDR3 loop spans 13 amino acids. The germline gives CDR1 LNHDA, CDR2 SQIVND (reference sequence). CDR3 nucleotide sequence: TGTGCCAGTATCGGAGGGGAAGGGCAGCCCCAGCATTTT. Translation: CASIGGEGQPQHF.

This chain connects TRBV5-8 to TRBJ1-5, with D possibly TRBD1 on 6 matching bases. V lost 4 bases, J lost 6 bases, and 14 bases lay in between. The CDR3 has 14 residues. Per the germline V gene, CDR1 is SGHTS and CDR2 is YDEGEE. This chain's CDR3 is CASSMTGIGQPQHF. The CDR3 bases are TGTGCCAGCAGCATGACAGGAATAGGTCAGCCCCAGCATTTT. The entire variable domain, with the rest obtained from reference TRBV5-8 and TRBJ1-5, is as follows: EAGVTQSPTHLIKTRGQQATLRCSPISGHTSVYWYQQALGLGLQFLLWYDEGEERNRGNFPPRFSGRQFPNYSSELNVNALELEDSALYLCASSMTGIGQPQHFGDGTRLSIL.

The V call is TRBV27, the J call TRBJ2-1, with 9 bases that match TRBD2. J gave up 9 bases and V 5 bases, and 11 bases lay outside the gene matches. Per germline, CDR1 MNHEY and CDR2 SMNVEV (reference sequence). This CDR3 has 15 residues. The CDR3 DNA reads TGTGCCAGCAGTATAGCGGGGGCCACCTCTGGTGAGCAGTTCTTC. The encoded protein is CASSIAGATSGEQFF.